What follows describes a single T cell receptor beta chain. It lacks a known antigen. Base qualities are not provided; no much larger clone lies one nucleotide away. The sample is drawn from a study of cytomegalovirus exposure and HLA in healthy donors (TCRdb year 2017). Study-level background: According to an earlier analysis of around 600 of the donors, about 180 million T cells yielded 90 million to 140 million unique TCR beta sequences and 250 to 350 Gb of sequence data. An early release covering roughly 600 HLA-typed donors comprised about 300 gigabases of sequencing data and approximately 85 million unique TCR sequences. The genetic ancestry cluster associated with self-reported Caucasian donors included over 65% of the roughly 380 genotyped donors. The study was designed to test whether signatures of past pathogen exposure could be identified by cataloging public T cell receptors. The study profiled the T cell repertoires of about 720 subjects by immunosequencing and related them to cytomegalovirus serostatus. In addition to the first cohort of several hundred subjects, a separate validation cohort of 130 or so different subjects was used. High-throughput TCR immunosequencing, statistical association of individual TCRs with disease status, and machine learning were combined to predict cytomegalovirus infection status. A later analysis re-analyzed previously published TCR beta repertoires from 666 donors and added high-resolution HLA genotyping to study TCR occurrence patterns. Rather than drawing on any new phenotypic data, the later analysis identified candidate immune exposures from TCR beta sequences and the way those sequences occurred across donors. An earlier analysis of several hundred of the donors applied high-throughput TCR beta sequencing to assess whether each TCR beta V gene segment acted as functional or pseudogenic. Donor age, sex, ethnicity and CMV serostatus were collected together with the repertoire data. A later genetic analysis used genome-wide SNP genotypes for about three fifths of the 666 donors, treating that subset as a discovery cohort. All discovery cohort repertoires had been generated on a single sequencing platform. HLA typing included class I and class II loci at four-digit resolution. Typing coverage varied by locus: roughly 620-630 donors for A, B, C, DRB1 and DQB1; 500 to 550 for DQA1; around 570 for DPA1; roughly 450 for DPB1. About 5 DR-DQ haplotypes were handled as single units for association and clustering, since linkage in the cohort was strong. On average, 235,054 unique TCR beta nucleotide sequences were sequenced per donor among roughly 430 genotyped donors of the cohort, with 15% to 20% of those sequences being non-productive.

The cohort was made up of 500 to 850 healthy bone marrow donors. All cohort members were sampled while nominally healthy, although unrecorded immune exposures were likely present. The donor tested CMV seropositive and was one of the 289 seropositive cohort members. A peripheral blood sample was collected from each donor, and TCR beta sequencing was performed on peripheral blood mononuclear cells. The Qiagen DNeasy Blood Extraction Kit was used to extract genomic DNA from the blood cell samples. According to the germline V gene, CDR1 reads WSHSY and CDR2 reads SAAADI. Here V drops 6 bases and J drops 4 bases, and the junction holds 5 bases not matched to any gene. Taken from cysteine to phenylalanine, the CDR3 has 13 residues. Just CDR3 DNA is preserved here, 39 bases in frame from base 1. Study-level results and caveats: In vitro tests confirmed that a few of the cytomegalovirus-associated TCR beta chains recognize cytomegalovirus antigens. This cohort had only TCR beta chains sequenced, and the lack of alpha or paired-chain data limited which features could be detected. In a later analysis, most CMV-associated TCR beta chains were found to appear HLA-restricted, with HLA associations seemingly driven largely by CMV exposure. Some IMGT-functional V segments, including TRBV6-2 and TRBV6-3, could not be distinguished by the 87-base-pair reads and were therefore excluded. In a later analysis, HLA-associated TCR beta chains were found to be more clonally expanded and to have lower generation probabilities than equally common non-associated chains. In a later analysis, several top co-occurrence clusters were reported to appear linked to parvovirus B19, influenza, CMV and Epstein-Barr virus. In a later analysis, the rate of TCR association differed among HLA loci, with DRB1 alleles having the most associated TCRs and HLA-C alleles having the fewest. A cluster of highly shared sequence variants was judged likely to be a technical artifact of the sequencing pipeline. Cytomegalovirus status was reported to be diagnosed by the classifier with high specificity and sensitivity in both the original and validation cohorts. A further reported finding was that TCR beta sequences accurately predicted the HLA-A and HLA-B alleles for most subjects in the first cohort. Some 15 rarely observed V segments, including chromosome 9 orphons, were excluded from the earlier analysis of approximately 500 of the donors because counts were too low. It was suggested by the authors that the approach could potentially be generalized to other disease states and immunological phenotypes. When HLA alleles, especially DR and DQ, strongly co-occurred, TCR associations were difficult to assign to individual alleles. In the study, about 150 TCR beta chains were listed as associated with cytomegalovirus. Most TCR sequences were observed very rarely across donors, whereas some public TCRs were present in many individuals. Sequencing depth was assumed to be roughly uniform across donors in the presence/absence analyses, though that assumption may not hold. Linkage disequilibrium might explain the correlated functional status among segregating V segments, but an unknown experimental factor could not be excluded. An earlier analysis of approximately 500 of the donors showed that most TCR beta V segments appeared in productive rearrangements either about 90% or about 30% of the time, which broadly matched IMGT annotations. Because some donors lacked HLA typing at each locus, the association tests relied only on the typed subset. The only immune exposure information available for the cohort was CMV serostatus. A later analysis associated 16,951 TCR beta sequences with specific HLA alleles at a false discovery rate of 0.05. In a later genetic analysis, a missense DCLRE1C variant was associated with V-gene and J-gene trimming of TCR beta chains, and the association was replicated in an independent cohort. In a later genetic analysis, fewer N-insertions in productive TCRs were reported among donors in an Asian-associated ancestry cluster than the roughly 700-donor mean.

Library prep was done by the immunoSEQ multiplex PCR assay. For the multiplex PCR, a mixture combining 60 forward primers for TCR Vbeta segments and 13 reverse primers for TCR Jbeta segments was used. The CDR3 region of rearranged TCR beta genes was amplified from genomic DNA with a multiplex PCR assay. On the Illumina HiSeq System, the amplified TCR beta libraries were sequenced as 87-base-pair reads. From the authors' description of their analysis: A later analysis tallied 70 million to 100 million unique TCR beta chains across the 600 to 700 repertoires, and some 10 million of those chains were shared by two or more donors. Raw reads were error-corrected and collapsed into unique sequences by a nearest-neighbor algorithm in which closely related sequences were merged to remove PCR and sequencing errors. To assign V, D and J gene segments, CDR3 sequences were aligned to IMGT reference sequences. For a sequence to be retained, at least a six-nucleotide match to both a V gene segment and a J gene segment was required. A rearrangement was called productive if the CDR3 had no stop codons and remained in frame with V and J, and every other rearrangement was called non-productive. Following IMGT convention, CDR3 was defined as the stretch from the second conserved V-encoded cysteine up to the conserved J-encoded phenylalanine. In an earlier analysis of around 540 of the donors, sequences lacking an unambiguous match to a single V gene segment were excluded. An earlier analysis of some 500 of the donors classified V segments as functional when productive rearrangements were above 56.7% and as segregating when the standard deviation between donors was above 5%. A statistical classification framework was built to diagnose cytomegalovirus status from the catalog of TCR beta chain sequences. A later analysis assigned V and J genes by comparing TCR nucleotide sequences with IMGT/GENE-DB human TR gene sequences. Using the TCRdist pipeline, a later analysis assigned CDR3 sequences along with most-parsimonious VDJ recombination scenarios. In a later analysis, every TCR beta chain was defined by the combination of its CDR3 amino acid sequence and its V-gene family, and reads without a unique V-gene family were dropped. As a way to deal with suspected cross-contamination and a sequencing artifact, a later analysis dropped approximately 570 nucleotide sequences that were highly shared and had low generation probability. For each public chain, a later analysis derived a clonal expansion index from normalized ranks of inferred template counts within each repertoire. Generation probabilities in a later analysis came from a VDJ recombination model fitted to out-of-frame rearrangements, and those results were checked against IGoR. In a later analysis, TCR-TCR, TCR-HLA and TCR-CMV co-occurrence was scored with hypergeometric tests, and a repertoire-size bias correction was applied to TCR pairs. A later analysis estimated false discovery rates by permuting HLA or CMV assignments 20 times. A later analysis grouped co-occurring TCRs with DBSCAN, adding TCRdist sequence similarity when clustering within HLA-allele-positive subsets. For co-occurrence clustering, repertoires with fewer than 30,000 or more than 120,000 public chains were excluded, along with four or five repertoires with anomalous nucleotide sharing. Sourced from immuneACCESS, this table was stored by TCRdb with only in-frame sequences that have V and J called. A share of the clones is absent; for the studies checked, an unresolved V gene accounts for under half, and the remainder has no known explanation. The V and J calls and clone size were taken over from that table, and D and trimming were inferred from the DNA. In all, the sample holds 150,000 to 200,000 clones, and around four fifths of those were seen once. Roughly 9.7% of the sample is held by the ten biggest clonotypes.

Sequenced material: PBMCs. Rearrangement joined TRBV10-2 to TRBJ1-2; 7 of the junction bases match TRBD1. This receptor was identified in a man aged 18 to 30 in good health and CMV-seropositive. The bases are TGCGCCAGCAGGGCTTGGGACAGCTATGGCTACACCTTC. Translated, it gives CASRAWDSYGYTF.